The 28 T cell receptor beta chains presented below share a single source sample, sequenced in a study of T cell responses to AZD1222 COVID-19 vaccine. Method: immunoSEQ multiplex PCR; TCRdb's copy keeps in-frame clones and lacks some. The table has 99,000 or so clones, over 90% seen once. The sequencing used peripheral blood, collected on day 0 of AZD1222 vaccination. The source is an adult in good health.

The chain has TRBV6-5 and TRBJ1-6; TRBD1 matches at 9 bases. The junction had 8 bases not matched to a gene; V was cut back by 6 bases and J by 8 bases. The germline V gene has CDR1 MNHEY and CDR2 SVGAGI. The CDR3 is 15 amino acids. CDR3 in amino acids: CASRSLGQGYSPLHF. In nucleotides, the CDR3 is TGTGCCAGCAGGTCGCTGGGACAGGGTTATTCACCCCTCCACTTT.

V gene TRBV10-1 combines with J gene TRBJ2-1; 15 bases align to TRBD2. Germline CDR1 is WNHNN and CDR2 is SYGVQD (reference sequence). The CDR3 covers 15 residues. Trimming cost V 7 bases and J 8 bases; bases outside gene matches: 6. CDR3 sequence reads: CASKERTSGRDEQFF. The CDR3 DNA reads TGCGCCAGCAAGGAAAGGACTAGCGGGAGGGATGAGCAGTTCTTC.

J is TRBJ1-2 and V is TRBV18; 8 bases map to TRBD1. Germline V gene data show CDR1 as KGHSH and CDR2 as LQKENI. The CDR3 contains 17 residues. With 5 bases clipped from V and 0 bases from J, the junction kept 11 bases outside the gene matches. CDR3 bases: TGTGCCAGCTCAATTCGACAGGGGCCCTCAGCTAACTATGGCTACACCTTC. Translated, it gives CASSIRQGPSANYGYTF.

V gene TRBV7-9 combines with J gene TRBJ1-2; TRBD1 matches at 7 bases. Germline loops: CDR1 SEHNR, CDR2 FQNEAQ (reference sequence). This CDR3 is built from 13 residues. With V trimmed by 2 bases and J by 6 bases, 3 bases remained unmatched. This CDR3 reads CASSLIRGDGYTF. The CDR3 bases are TGTGCCAGCAGCTTAATCAGGGGGGATGGCTACACCTTC.

V gene TRBV2 combines with J gene TRBJ2-1, with 10 bases aligning to TRBD2. The germline CDR1 and CDR2 sequences are SNHLY and FYNNEI. This CDR3 has 18 amino acids. Trimming took 4 bases from V and 0 from J; bases not matched to a gene: 9. CDR3 residues: CASSGWLAGVSSYNEQFF. The CDR3 DNA follows: TGTGCCAGCAGTGGATGGCTAGCGGGGGTTAGCTCCTACAATGAGCAGTTCTTC.

J is TRBJ2-7 and V is TRBV9; no definite D call. Between the trimmed V and J ends, which lost 0 bases and 6 bases, there was a span of 13 bases. Germline values: CDR1 SGDLS, CDR2 YYNGEE. The CDR3 is made up of 14 amino acids. DNA of the CDR3: TGTGCCAGCAGCGTAGCACCCGGCACTCGCGAGCAGTACTTC. Translated, it gives CASSVAPGTREQYF.

The chain uses TRBV6-5 and TRBJ2-3; 10 bases are shared with TRBD2. Germline V gene sequence: CDR1 MNHEY, CDR2 SVGAGI. CDR3 length equals 15 residues. V trimming: 6 bases; J trimming: 10 bases; junction bases outside the gene matches: 13. The CDR3 coding sequence is TGTGCCAGCAGCCCCAGGGCCCTAGCGGGAGTTGCGCAGTATTTT. It is translated as CASSPRALAGVAQYF.

The sample holds a few counts of this clone. This chain connects TRBV5-1 to TRBJ1-2, with D hard to call. CDR3 length: 15 residues. Germline V gene sequence: CDR1 SGHRS, CDR2 YFSETQ. Trimming shortened V by 3 bases and J by 3 bases, and 15 bases separated the two germline ends. The CDR3 reads CASSSTSGFDYGYTF. Written as DNA, the CDR3 is TGCGCCAGCAGCTCGACGTCAGGTTTTGACTATGGCTACACCTTC.

V usage is TRBV6-5 and J usage is TRBJ1-1; D gene uncertain. V was trimmed by 6 bases and J by 1 base, leaving 9 bases between them. The CDR3 runs to 13 residues. Germline V CDR1 and CDR2: MNHEY, SVGAGI. The DNA of the CDR3 is TGTGCCAGCAGGAGCAGCGGGAACACTGAAGCTTTCTTT. This encodes CASRSSGNTEAFF.

V gene TRBV5-1 combines with J gene TRBJ1-4; the D gene is possibly TRBD1 (5 bases). Germline lookup yields CDR1 SGHRS and CDR2 YFSETQ. V gave up 4 bases and J gave up 8 bases, with 18 bases separating them. The CDR3 totals 15 residues. The CDR3 sequence: CASSQAGVLREKLFF. The CDR3 DNA reads as TGCGCCAGCAGCCAAGCGGGGGTACTACGCGAAAAACTGTTTTTT.

The CDR3 sequence is CAIRDRGDGYTF. CDR3 nucleotides: TGTGCCATCAGGGACAGGGGAGATGGCTACACCTTC. This sequence joins TRBV7-9 and TRBJ1-2, with 10 bases that match TRBD1. J gave up 6 bases and V 10 bases, and 5 bases lay outside the gene matches. In germline, CDR1 is SEHNR, CDR2 FQNEAQ (reference sequence). CDR3 length equals 12 residues.

V is TRBV3-1 (or the pseudogene TRBV3-2) and J is TRBJ2-1; 8 bases are shared with TRBD2. With V trimmed by 2 bases and J by 4 bases, 4 bases remained unmatched. Germline V gives CDR1 LGHDT, CDR2 YNNKEL (reference sequence). CDR3 length equals 15 residues. The CDR3: CASSQLAGGYNEQFF. As DNA, the CDR3 is TGTGCCAGCAGCCAACTGGCGGGAGGATACAATGAGCAGTTCTTC.

The rearrangement uses TRBV2 and TRBJ2-7, with D uncertain. The V and J ends lost 7 bases and 5 bases respectively, with 6 bases between them. The CDR3 extends over 10 amino acids. Germline-derived CDR1 and CDR2 are SNHLY and FYNNEI. The CDR3 coding sequence is TGTGCCAGCAAAGGGAACGAGCAGTACTTC. Protein: CASKGNEQYF.

The chain is built from TRBV5-1 and TRBJ1-4; no clear D gene. CDR1 and CDR2 (germline): SGHRS, YFSETQ. This CDR3 region has 12 residues. With 0 bases removed from V and 9 bases from J, the gap between germline ends came to 6 bases. The CDR3 region has the DNA TGCGCCAGCAGCTTGGCGGGTAAAAAACTGTTTTTT. This sequence encodes CASSLAGKKLFF.

This rearrangement joins TRBV6-5 to TRBJ2-5, with a weak D call TRBD2 (6 bases). Germline V gives CDR1 MNHEY, CDR2 SVGAGI. CDR3 size: 13 residues. The germline V and J ends were trimmed by 7 bases and 3 bases, with 12 bases remaining between them. CDR3 amino acids: CASKRGLEETQYF. CDR3 coding DNA: TGTGCCAGCAAACGGGGACTCGAAGAGACCCAGTACTTC.

The rearrangement uses TRBV15 and TRBJ1-1; TRBD1 might be the D (5 bases). Trimming stripped 3 bases from V and 5 bases from J, with 22 bases between. CDR1 and CDR2 (germline): LNHNV, YYDKDF (reference sequence). CDR3 size: 17 residues. CDR3 amino acids: CATSRDSGTGMWTEAFF. The DNA of the CDR3 is TGTGCCACCAGCAGGGACTCCGGGACGGGGATGTGGACTGAAGCTTTCTTT.

The chain is built from TRBV6-5 and TRBJ2-1, with 7 bases that match TRBD1. V trimming: 4 bases; J trimming: 6 bases; junction bases outside the gene matches: 9. Germline CDR1 and CDR2: MNHEY and SVGAGI. CDR3 size: 15 residues. The CDR3: CASSSWTGGSNEQFF. The CDR3, as DNA: TGTGCCAGCAGTTCATGGACAGGCGGGTCCAATGAGCAGTTCTTC.

V and J are TRBV30 and TRBJ2-5, with D perhaps matching TRBD1 (6 bases). Per germline, CDR1 GTSNPN and CDR2 SVGIG (reference sequence). V was shortened by 3 bases and J by 5 bases, with 19 bases between the two germline ends. CDR3 length equals 15 residues. The CDR3: CAWRGLGTLLETQYF. CDR3 coding DNA: TGTGCCTGGAGGGGCCTCGGGACACTACTGGAGACCCAGTACTTC.

This rearrangement joins TRBV5-4 to TRBJ2-1, with no clear D. The CDR3 runs 13 residues. Germline V gives CDR1 SGHNT, CDR2 YYREEE (reference sequence). V lost 5 bases and J lost 9, with 15 bases in between. The CDR3 coding sequence is TGTGCCAGCAGTCTTATAATGATCGGTGAGCAGTTCTTC. Its protein product is CASSLIMIGEQFF. The full variable domain, with the rest looked up from reference TRBV5-4 and TRBJ2-1, is ETGVTQSPTHLIKTRGQQVTLRCSSQSGHNTVSWYQQALGQGPQFIFQYYREEENGRGNFPPRFSGLQFPNYSSELNVNALELDDSALYLCASSLIMIGEQFFGPGTRLTVL.

Details on this clone: The junction shows a germline mismatch at one end, possibly a read error. The chain carries TRBV10-2 and TRBJ2-2; D is possibly TRBD2 (5 bases). The CDR3 extends over 19 amino acids. Germline V lookup: CDR1 WSHSY, CDR2 SAAADI. Here the CDR3 DNA reads TGCGCCAGCAGTGAGTCTGGCATCGGAGGCGGGTGGAGCACCGGGGAGCCGTTTTTT. Its protein is CASSESGIGGGWSTGEPFF.

In its sample, this clone was seen once. V gene TRBV27 combines with J gene TRBJ1-6; D uncertain. This CDR3 contains 10 residues. The V and J ends lost 7 bases and 14 bases respectively, with 9 bases between them. The V gene's germline CDR1 is MNHEY and CDR2 SMNVEV (reference sequence). The CDR3 region has the DNA TGTGCCAGCATGGGTTTGACCCTCCACTTT. Translated, it gives CASMGLTLHF.

This chain connects TRBV19 to TRBJ1-2, with D hard to call. Trimming took off 7 bases at V and 2 bases at J, with 11 bases between the two ends. The CDR3 length is 13 residues. CDR1 LNHDA and CDR2 SQIVND come from the germline V gene (reference sequence). The CDR3 loop reads CASNPSGNYGYTF. The CDR3 DNA reads as TGTGCCAGTAACCCCTCTGGGAACTATGGCTACACCTTC.

V and J are TRBV7-8 and TRBJ2-3; D remains unclear. V was trimmed by 1 base and J by 2 bases, leaving 7 bases between them. The CDR3 spans 14 residues. Germline-derived CDR1 and CDR2 are SGHVS and FQNEAQ. The CDR3 here is CASSLGLNTDTQYF. CDR3 bases: TGTGCCAGCAGCTTAGGGTTGAACACAGATACGCAGTATTTT.

The chain joins TRBV3-1 (or the pseudogene TRBV3-2) to TRBJ1-5; D is ambiguous. V lost 5 bases and J lost 0, with 8 bases in between. The germline gives CDR1 LGHDT, CDR2 YNNKEL (reference sequence). The CDR3 totals 14 residues. Here the CDR3 DNA reads TGTGCCAGCAGCGAGCAACATAGCAATCAGCCCCAGCATTTT. It translates to CASSEQHSNQPQHF.

J is TRBJ1-1 and V is TRBV9, with D possibly matching TRBD1 (6 bases). The CDR3 covers 13 residues. CDR1 is SGDLS, CDR2 YYNGEE, per germline. V lost 3 bases to trimming and J lost 5 bases, with 11 bases between them. In DNA, the CDR3 is TGTGCCAGCAGCGCAACCAGGGGAACTGAAGCTTTCTTT. Its protein product is CASSATRGTEAFF.

The V call is TRBV7-2, the J call TRBJ1-1, with D possibly matching TRBD1 (6 bases). Per germline, CDR1 SGHTA and CDR2 FQGNSA. Trimming removed 5 bases at V and 3 bases at J, with 13 bases between. The CDR3 extends over 14 amino acids. CDR3 in DNA: TGTGCCAGCAGCACCTGGACAGCCGACACTGAAGCTTTCTTT. Translated, it gives CASSTWTADTEAFF. The variable domain in full, completed from reference TRBV7-2 and TRBJ1-1, reads GAGVSQSPSNKVTEKGKDVELRCDPISGHTALYWYRQSLGQGLEFLIYFQGNSAPDKSGLPSDRFSAERTGGSVSTLTIQRTQQEDSAVYLCASSTWTADTEAFFGQGTRLTVV.

The chain links TRBV25-1 to TRBJ1-5; D gene uncertain. The V end lost 4 bases, the J end lost 2 bases, and 12 bases lay between the germline ends. The V gene's germline CDR1 is MGHDK and CDR2 SYGVNS. There are 15 residues in the CDR3. The CDR3 sequence: CASSGSLRGNQPQHF. The CDR3 DNA sequence: TGTGCCAGCAGTGGGAGCCTAAGGGGCAATCAGCCCCAGCATTTT.

In its sample, this clone was seen once. V usage is TRBV6-6 and J usage is TRBJ2-7; D is possibly TRBD2 (6 bases). V lost 5 bases, J lost 1 base, and 21 bases lay in between. Germline loops: CDR1 MNHNY, CDR2 SVGAGI (reference sequence). The CDR3 extends over 17 amino acids. This chain's CDR3 is CASSPLGTSRLSYEQYF. Written as DNA, the CDR3 is TGTGCCAGCAGTCCGCTCGGGACTTCGCGTCTATCCTACGAGCAGTACTTC.